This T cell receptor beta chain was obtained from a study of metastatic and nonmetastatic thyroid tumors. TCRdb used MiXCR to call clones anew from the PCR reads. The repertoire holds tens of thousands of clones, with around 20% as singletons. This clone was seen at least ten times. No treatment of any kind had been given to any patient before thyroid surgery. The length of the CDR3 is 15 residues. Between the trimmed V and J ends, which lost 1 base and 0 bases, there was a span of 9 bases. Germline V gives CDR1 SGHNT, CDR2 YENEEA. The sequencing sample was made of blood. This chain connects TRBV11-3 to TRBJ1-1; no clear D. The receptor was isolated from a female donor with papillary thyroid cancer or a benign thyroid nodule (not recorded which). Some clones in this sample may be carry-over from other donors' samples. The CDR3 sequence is CASSLVTAVNTEAFF. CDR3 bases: TGTGCCAGCAGCTTAGTTACAGCGGTGAACACTGAAGCTTTCTTT.